Listed here are 18 T cell receptor beta chains from one sample, sequenced in a study of early T cells in non-severe SARS-CoV-2 infection. TCRdb re-called the 5' RACE reads with MiXCR, one entry per CDR3 protein. The sample lists some 80,000 distinct CDR3 sequences, 12% occurring once. Here the sequenced sample was whole blood, taken at baseline. These receptors all come from an adult who was a healthcare worker with PCR-confirmed SARS-CoV-2 infection or an uninfected control (not recorded which). The donor label of this sample is uncertain.

This clonotype was seen a handful of times. The chain links TRBV29-1 to TRBJ1-1; D unresolved. The CDR3 consists of 15 residues. Per germline, CDR1 SQVTM and CDR2 ANQGSEA. V was trimmed by 5 bases and J by 0 bases, leaving 16 bases between them. Here the CDR3 reads CSVSAREGMNTEAFF. The CDR3 bases are TGCAGCGTTAGTGCGAGGGAAGGCATGAACACTGAAGCTTTCTTT.

This clonotype was counted between two and nine times. CDR3 nucleotides: TGTGCCAGCAGCTCGGGACAACCCTACGAGCAGTACTTC. It translates to CASSSGQPYEQYF. The rearrangement links TRBV5-6 to TRBJ2-7; D may be TRBD1 (6 bases). This CDR3 has 13 amino acids. The germline V gene has CDR1 SGHDT and CDR2 YYEEEE. With 3 bases removed from V and 2 bases from J, the gap between germline ends came to 9 bases.

This clonotype was seen a few times. The chain employs TRBV7-6 and TRBJ2-7; no clear D. This CDR3 is built from 14 residues. Trimming cost V 4 bases and J 6 bases, with 16 bases left between them. From germline, CDR1 is SGHVS and CDR2 FNYEAQ. CDR3 bases: TGTGCCAGCAGCTCCTTGGGCCAGGAGCCCGAGCAGTACTTC. It encodes CASSSLGQEPEQYF.

This clonotype was seen a few times. The V and J genes are TRBV4-1 and TRBJ2-3; D tentatively reads TRBD1 or TRBD2 (5 bases each). Germline values: CDR1 MGHRA, CDR2 YSYEKL. The CDR3 covers 15 residues. V lost 1 base and J 1 base, leaving 9 bases between the germline ends. CDR3 loop: CASSQGGARTDTQYF. The DNA for the CDR3 is TGCGCCAGCAGCCAAGGAGGGGCCCGCACAGATACGCAGTATTTT.

The rearrangement joins TRBV7-9 to TRBJ2-3; D is unclear. The V and J ends lost 4 bases and 2 bases respectively, with 4 bases between them. This CDR3 is 12 amino acids long. Germline CDR1 reads SEHNR; CDR2 reads FQNEAQ (reference sequence). The CDR3 nucleotides read TGTGCCAGCAGCTCCTTCACAGATACGCAGTATTTT. Encoded protein: CASSSFTDTQYF.

This clonotype was counted a few times. CDR3 in DNA: TGTGCCAGCAGCGGAAAGGCAGGGGAAGACTATGGCTACACCTTC. As protein: CASSGKAGEDYGYTF. The chain uses TRBV7-9 and TRBJ1-2, with D possibly being TRBD1 (6 bases). Germline loops: CDR1 SEHNR, CDR2 FQNEAQ (reference sequence). Trimming stripped 5 bases from V and 3 bases from J, with 16 bases between. The CDR3 extends over 15 amino acids.

The CDR3 region is CASMEAFF. CDR3 bases: TGTGCCTCGATGGAAGCTTTCTTT. The chain is built from TRBV30 and TRBJ1-1; D is unclear. Per germline, CDR1 GTSNPN and CDR2 SVGIG (reference sequence). This CDR3 is built from 8 residues. V was pared by 7 bases and J by 8 bases, with 5 bases between.

The V gene is TRBV2, the J gene TRBJ1-6; D is perhaps TRBD1 (5 bases). From germline, CDR1 is SNHLY and CDR2 FYNNEI. Trimming removed 0 bases at V and 5 bases at J, with 14 bases between. The CDR3 runs 17 residues. CDR3 nucleotide sequence: TGTGCCAGCAGTGAAGCGGGAATCGGGGCGAATAATTCACCCCTCCACTTT. Residues: CASSEAGIGANNSPLHF.

The sample holds many counts of this clonotype. The genes are TRBV12-3 or TRBV12-4 and TRBJ2-3; 8 positions agree with TRBD2. Germline trimming cut 2 bases from V and 2 bases from J; bases unmatched to any gene: 6. This CDR3 is built from 16 residues. The CDR3 nucleotides are TGTGCCAGCAGTTTACGGTTAGCGGGGTCCACAGATACGCAGTATTTT. Translation: CASSLRLAGSTDTQYF.

This clonotype was seen at least ten times. This sequence joins TRBV5-1 and TRBJ2-7, with D perhaps matching TRBD1 (6 bases). Germline V gene data show CDR1 as SGHRS and CDR2 as YFSETQ. The CDR3 length is 13 residues. V gave up 0 bases and J gave up 4 bases, with 8 bases separating them. The CDR3 bases are TGCGCCAGCAGCTTGGGGGACACTTACGAGCAGTACTTC. The encoded protein is CASSLGDTYEQYF.

Many counts were recorded for this clonotype. The genes are TRBV7-9 and TRBJ2-2; 8 bases map to TRBD2. CDR1 and CDR2 (germline): SEHNR, FQNEAQ (reference sequence). After removal of 4 bases from V and 6 bases from J, the junction contained 7 bases not matched to a gene. The CDR3 has 15 residues. The CDR3 DNA reads TGTGCCAGCAGCTCAGCGGGGGCGGGAGCCGGGGAGCTGTTTTTT. This codes for CASSSAGAGAGELFF.

V usage is TRBV5-7 and J usage is TRBJ1-1, with D hard to call. TRBV5-7 is an ORF, with its function uncertain. The V end lost 1 base, the J end lost 10 bases, and 17 bases lay between the germline ends. The CDR3 extends over 14 amino acids. Here the CDR3 reads CASSLWKGVWRAFF. The CDR3 nucleotides are TGTGCCAGCAGCTTGTGGAAAGGAGTTTGGAGAGCTTTCTTT.

This clonotype came up many times. The J gene is TRBJ1-1, the V gene TRBV5-6, with D uncertain. Germline CDR1 is SGHDT and CDR2 is YYEEEE. The CDR3 has 13 amino acids. Trimming took 0 bases from V and 4 from J, leaving 7 bases between them. The CDR3 loop is CASSLGSPTEAFF. The CDR3 DNA sequence: TGTGCCAGCAGCTTGGGCAGTCCCACTGAAGCTTTCTTT. The full variable domain, its missing parts supplied by reference TRBV5-6 and TRBJ1-1, is DAGVTQSPTHLIKTRGQQVTLRCSPKSGHDTVSWYQQALGQGPQFIFQYYEEEERQRGNFPDRFSGHQFPNYSSELNVNALLLGDSALYLCASSLGSPTEAFFGQGTRLTVV.

In its sample, this clonotype was seen a few times. As DNA, the CDR3 is TGTGCCAGCAGCGAGGGGACTAGCGGGGGCTTCGAGCAGTACTTC. Its translation: CASSEGTSGGFEQYF. V gene TRBV9 combines with J gene TRBJ2-7; the match to TRBD2 covers 14 bases. V lost 3 bases to trimming and J lost 6 bases; unmatched junction nucleotides: 5. CDR3 length: 15 residues. Germline lookup yields CDR1 SGDLS and CDR2 YYNGEE.

The gene calls are TRBV7-3 and TRBJ2-1; 8 bases line up with TRBD2. The CDR3 loop spans 12 amino acids. V shed 4 bases and J 15 bases; nucleotides not matched to a gene: 8. Germline V gives CDR1 SGHTA, CDR2 FQGTGA. The chain's CDR3 is CASSSPGLELFF. Here the CDR3 DNA reads TGTGCCAGCAGCTCTCCGGGACTAGAATTGTTCTTC.

The CDR3 loop is CASSPAGDTQYF. CDR3 sequence (DNA): TGTGCCAGCAGCCCAGCGGGGGATACGCAGTATTTT. The V and J genes are TRBV13 and TRBJ2-3, with 7 bases matching TRBD2. Trimming cost V 5 bases and J 6 bases; bases outside gene matches: 2. Germline loops: CDR1 PRHDT, CDR2 FYEKMQ (reference sequence). The length of the CDR3 is 12 residues.

Only a few counts were recorded for this clonotype. The chain recombines TRBV2 with TRBJ2-3; 15 nucleotides agree with TRBD2. V was pared by 7 bases and J by 6 bases, with 14 bases of the junction left unmatched. The CDR3 extends over 18 amino acids. CDR1 and CDR2 (germline): SNHLY, FYNNEI. The CDR3 is CASTPAMGLAGGADTQYF. DNA of the CDR3: TGTGCCAGCACTCCGGCTATGGGACTAGCGGGGGGTGCGGATACGCAGTATTTT.

The chain carries TRBV6-2 or TRBV6-3 and TRBJ2-7, with 9 bases identical to TRBD2. The junction had 12 bases not matched to a gene; V was cut back by 0 bases and J by 0 bases. The CDR3 spans 19 residues. CDR1 MNHEY and CDR2 SVGEGT come from the germline V gene. The CDR3 sequence is CASSYSFFDGGRGSYEQYF. The CDR3 nucleotides read TGTGCCAGCAGTTACTCGTTTTTCGATGGCGGGAGGGGCTCCTACGAGCAGTACTTC.